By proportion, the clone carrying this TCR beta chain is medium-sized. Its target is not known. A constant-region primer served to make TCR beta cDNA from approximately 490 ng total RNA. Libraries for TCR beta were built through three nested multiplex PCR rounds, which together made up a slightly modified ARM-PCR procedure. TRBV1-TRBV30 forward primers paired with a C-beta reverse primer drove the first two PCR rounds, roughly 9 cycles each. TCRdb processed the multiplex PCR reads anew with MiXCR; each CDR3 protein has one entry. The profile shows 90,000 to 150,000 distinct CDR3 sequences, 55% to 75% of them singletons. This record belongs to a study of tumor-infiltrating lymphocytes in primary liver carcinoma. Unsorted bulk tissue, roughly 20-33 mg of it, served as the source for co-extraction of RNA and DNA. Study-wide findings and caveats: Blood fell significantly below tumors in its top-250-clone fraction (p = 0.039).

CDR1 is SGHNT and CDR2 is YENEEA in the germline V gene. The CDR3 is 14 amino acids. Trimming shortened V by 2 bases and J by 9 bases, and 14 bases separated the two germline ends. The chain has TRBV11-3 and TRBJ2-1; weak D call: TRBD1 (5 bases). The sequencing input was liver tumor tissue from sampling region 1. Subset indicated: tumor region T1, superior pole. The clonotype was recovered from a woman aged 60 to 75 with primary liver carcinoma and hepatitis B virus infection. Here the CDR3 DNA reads TGTGCCAGCAGCTTAAGGGGTGAAATCACTGAGCAGTTCTTC. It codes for CASSLRGEITEQFF.